This T cell receptor (beta chain) appears in the sequencing data of a study of Ad26.COV2.S vaccination and SARS-CoV-2 variants. Study at large: Donor was in the COV1001 Ad26.COV2.S trial arm. By the intramuscular route, Ad26.COV2.S was given once, or twice 56 days apart.

The treatment is: over 15 received Ad26.COV2.S at low or high dose, single or two shots; about 5 received placebo; per-sample allocation not given. Day 63 after the first injection of vaccine or placebo was the sampling time. Study conclusions and caveats: Substantial response breadth was reportedly seen for spike-specific CD8+ and CD4+ T cells after vaccination. Participants given vaccine showed non-spike TCR breadth similar to that of placebo recipients.

Data came from immunoSEQ multiplex PCR; TCRdb stores just in-frame clones and leaves some out. The repertoire holds about 400,000 clones, with 89% as singletons. To note about this clone: The antigen remains unidentified.

CDR3 length equals 15 residues. The V gene lost 5 bases and the J gene lost 0 bases, with 10 bases spanning the gap. Germline values: CDR1 SGHVS, CDR2 FQNEAQ. The rearrangement uses TRBV7-8 and TRBJ1-4; D uncertain. The receptor was derived from a person aged 18 to 59 who received the Ad26.COV2.S COVID-19 vaccine or a placebo. Sequenced material: peripheral blood, taken in a trial of Ad26.COV2.S vaccine versus placebo. The CDR3 sequence is CASSLNTATNEKLFF. The DNA for the CDR3 is TGTGCCAGCAGCCTGAACACAGCAACTAATGAAAAACTGTTTTTT. Looking up the rest from reference TRBV7-8 and TRBJ1-4 gives the full variable domain: GAGVSQSPRYKVAKRGQDVALRCDPISGHVSLFWYQQALGQGPEFLTYFQNEAQLDKSGLPSDRFFAERPEGSVSTLKIQRTQQEDSAVYLCASSLNTATNEKLFFGSGTQLSVL.